The 29 T cell receptor beta chains below all came from one sample that was sequenced in a study of blood T cells in healthy people across ages. For the second PCR, which ran for roughly 6 to 12 cycles, a sample-barcoded 5' primer and a J-beta primer mix were used. MiXCR was run by TCRdb on the 5' RACE reads, yielding one entry per CDR3 protein. The sample holds 600,000 to 650,000 distinct CDR3 sequences, under 65% seen once. What was sequenced was blood. The receptors come from a man aged 55 to 69 in good health.

The chain carries TRBV10-1 and TRBJ2-2, with 9 bases identical to TRBD1. The germline V gene has CDR1 WNHNN and CDR2 SYGVQD (reference sequence). V was clipped by 2 bases and J by 5 bases; unmatched bases: 3. This CDR3 region has 15 residues. In DNA form, the CDR3 reads TGCGCCAGCAGTGAGGGACAGGGGTGGACCGGGGAGCTGTTTTTT. Translating it yields CASSEGQGWTGELFF.

This clonotype was counted at least ten times. The junction shows a germline mismatch at one end, possibly a read error. The chain joins TRBV5-1 to TRBJ2-1; D gene uncertain. Germline loops: CDR1 SGHRS, CDR2 YFSETQ. The CDR3 is 11 residues long. The CDR3 sequence: CASSLRNEQFF. In DNA, the CDR3 is TGTGCCAGCAGCTTGCGGAATGAGCAGTTCTTC. Filled out from reference TRBV5-1 and TRBJ2-1, the complete variable domain reads KAGVTQTPRYLIKTRGQQVTLSCSPISGHRSVSWYQQTPGQGLQFLFEYFSETQRNKGNFPGRFSGRQFSNSRSEMNVSTLELGDSALYLCASSLRNEQFFGPGTRLTVL.

The sample holds a few counts of this clonotype. The chain links TRBV7-2 to TRBJ2-1; TRBD1 might be the D (6 bases). CDR3 size: 15 residues. V dropped 5 bases and J dropped 10 bases, with 21 bases sitting between them. Germline lookup yields CDR1 SGHTA and CDR2 FQGNSA. CDR3 nucleotide sequence: TGTGCCAGCAGCGCAGAGGCCGGCCCCGACAGGGAGCAGTTCTTC. It codes for CASSAEAGPDREQFF.

The genes are TRBV5-1 and TRBJ1-2; 9 nucleotides line up with TRBD1. V lost 5 bases to trimming and J lost 8 bases; unmatched junction nucleotides: 10. The germline gives CDR1 SGHRS, CDR2 YFSETQ. CDR3 length: 14 residues. Here the CDR3 DNA reads TGCGCCAGCAGGTCCTCGGGACAGGGCGAGGGCTACACCTTC. This gives the protein CASRSSGQGEGYTF. The variable domain in full, completed from reference TRBV5-1 and TRBJ1-2, reads KAGVTQTPRYLIKTRGQQVTLSCSPISGHRSVSWYQQTPGQGLQFLFEYFSETQRNKGNFPGRFSGRQFSNSRSEMNVSTLELGDSALYLCASRSSGQGEGYTFGSGTRLTVV.

This clonotype showed up just a few times. The rearrangement links TRBV7-2 to TRBJ2-7; maybe TRBD1 (6 bases). Germline assignment: CDR1 SGHTA and CDR2 FQGNSA. This CDR3 comprises 15 residues. Trimming left V 4 bases short and J 1 base short, with 14 bases between. The CDR3 reads CASSSPGGLSYEQYF. Here the CDR3 DNA reads TGTGCCAGCAGCTCCCCTGGGGGCCTTTCCTACGAGCAGTACTTC. Full variable domain (remainder filled in from reference TRBV7-2 and TRBJ2-7): GAGVSQSPSNKVTEKGKDVELRCDPISGHTALYWYRQSLGQGLEFLIYFQGNSAPDKSGLPSDRFSAERTGGSVSTLTIQRTQQEDSAVYLCASSSPGGLSYEQYFGPGTRLTVT.

This clonotype was detected a few times. The V and J genes are TRBV20-1 and TRBJ2-5; TRBD1 might be the D (6 bases). Germline CDR1 is DFQATT and CDR2 is SNEGSKA (reference sequence). Trimming took off 4 bases at V and 5 bases at J, with 14 bases between the two ends. The CDR3 spans 13 residues. The CDR3 sequence is CSAMGDNGETQYF. The CDR3 nucleotides read TGCAGTGCTATGGGGGACAACGGGGAGACCCAGTACTTC.

V and J are TRBV9 and TRBJ1-2; perhaps TRBD1 as D (6 bases). Looked up from germline, CDR1 is SGDLS and CDR2 is YYNGEE. The CDR3 consists of 15 residues. V lost 4 bases and J lost 6, with 19 bases in between. The DNA for the CDR3 is TGTGCCAGCAGCCCCTACAGGGCCGGCTTCGATGGCTACACCTTC. As protein: CASSPYRAGFDGYTF.

In this sample, this clonotype turned up a few times. The chain employs TRBV11-2 and TRBJ2-1; maybe TRBD1 (6 bases). Germline V CDR1 and CDR2: SGHAT, FQNNGV. The CDR3 sequence is 15 residues long. V was pared by 5 bases and J by 9 bases, with 20 bases between. The CDR3 sequence: CASSPRPLQGVEQFF. Here the CDR3 DNA reads TGTGCCAGCAGCCCCCGCCCATTACAGGGAGTTGAGCAGTTCTTC. The whole variable domain, remainder taken from reference TRBV11-2 and TRBJ2-1, is EAGVAQSPRYKIIEKRQSVAFWCNPISGHATLYWYQQILGQGPKLLIQFQNNGVVDDSQLPKDRFSAERLKGVDSTLKIQPAKLEDSAVYLCASSPRPLQGVEQFFGPGTRLTVL.

V is TRBV11-2 and J is TRBJ2-5; D remains unclear. V was trimmed by 5 bases and J by 5 bases, leaving 12 bases between them. CDR1 and CDR2 (germline): SGHAT, FQNNGV. This CDR3 contains 13 residues. This CDR3 reads CASSPRRFETQYF. CDR3 bases: TGTGCCAGCAGCCCGCGTCGGTTCGAGACCCAGTACTTC.

This chain joins TRBV20-1 and TRBJ2-5, with 7 bases aligning to TRBD2. The DNA end favors TRBJ2-7, so the J call may be wrong. The CDR3 extends over 16 amino acids. Germline V CDR1 and CDR2: DFQATT, SNEGSKA (reference sequence). CDR3 residues: CSARRPYGRGAYEQYF. The CDR3, as DNA: TGCAGTGCTAGAAGGCCCTACGGACGGGGGGCCTACGAGCAGTACTTC.

The gene calls are TRBV12-3 or TRBV12-4 and TRBJ1-1; D remains unclear. The CDR3 is 14 amino acids. Trimming removed 7 bases from V and 0 bases from J, with 12 bases in between. CDR3 nucleotides: TGTGCCAGCACCCCGGACGGAGTGAACACTGAAGCTTTCTTT. Its translation is CASTPDGVNTEAFF.

J is TRBJ2-5 and V is TRBV13; D call uncertain. Deletions cut 4 bases from V and 5 bases from J, with 11 bases between. CDR3 length equals 13 residues. Germline V CDR1 and CDR2: PRHDT, FYEKMQ (reference sequence). The CDR3: CASSSTTGETQYF. The CDR3 nucleotides are TGTGCCAGCAGCTCCACGACTGGGGAGACCCAGTACTTC.

Regarding this clonotype: The CDR3 does not end in the conserved phenylalanine or tryptophan, so this is likely a read error. The rearrangement joins TRBV10-3 to TRBJ1-2, with D possibly being TRBD1 (6 bases). Germline CDR1 ENHRY, CDR2 SYGVKD. The CDR3 is made up of 15 amino acids. V gave up 3 bases and J gave up 3 bases, with 14 bases separating them. CDR3 residues: CAISEFDRTHYGYTL. The DNA for the CDR3 is TGTGCCATCAGTGAATTCGACAGGACGCACTATGGCTACACCCTC.

This chain links TRBV5-1 with TRBJ1-6, with D tentatively TRBD1 (5 bases). Germline assignment: CDR1 SGHRS and CDR2 YFSETQ. CDR3 length: 16 residues. V gave up 0 bases and J gave up 6 bases, with 13 bases separating them. CDR3 nucleotide sequence: TGCGCCAGCAGCTTGGTTTATAGGGGTTCTAATTCACCCCTCCACTTT. Translation gives CASSLVYRGSNSPLHF.

This rearrangement joins TRBV6-5 to TRBJ1-4; no firm D call. Germline V gene data show CDR1 as MNHEY and CDR2 as SVGAGI. The germline V and J ends were trimmed by 0 bases and 5 bases, with 19 bases remaining between them. CDR3 length: 18 amino acids. The CDR3 region is CASSYSRPYSFTNEKLFF. The DNA of the CDR3 is TGTGCCAGCAGTTACTCGAGGCCCTACTCTTTTACCAATGAAAAACTGTTTTTT.

This chain uses TRBV9 with TRBJ2-1; 13 bases line up with TRBD2. CDR1 and CDR2 from the germline V gene are SGDLS and YYNGEE. The CDR3 covers 20 residues. The junction had 15 bases not matched to a gene; V was cut back by 2 bases and J by 4 bases. The CDR3 reads CASSVGTGTSGVAYYNEQFF. In DNA, the CDR3 is TGTGCCAGCAGCGTGGGGACAGGGACTAGCGGGGTCGCCTATTACAATGAGCAGTTCTTC.

This sequence joins TRBV10-3 and TRBJ2-4, with D perhaps matching TRBD1 or TRBD2 (5 bases each). The germline V gene encodes CDR1 ENHRY and CDR2 SYGVKD. The germline V and J ends were trimmed by 0 bases and 0 bases, with 12 bases remaining between them. The CDR3 contains 17 residues. Here the CDR3 reads CAISESPPGQAKNIQYF. DNA of the CDR3: TGTGCCATCAGTGAGTCCCCCCCGGGGCAAGCCAAAAACATTCAGTACTTC.

The chain recombines TRBV12-3 or TRBV12-4 with TRBJ2-3; D may correspond to TRBD1 or TRBD2 (5 bases each). The CDR3 length is 14 residues. V was clipped by 5 bases and J by 5 bases, with 14 bases between them. Here the CDR3 DNA reads TGTGCCAGCAGTCCGGGGCCAGGGATAGATACGCAGTATTTT. Translating gives CASSPGPGIDTQYF.

The chain has TRBV29-1 and TRBJ1-6; 11 bases are a match to TRBD1. The CDR3 has 13 residues. With V trimmed by 6 bases and J by 8 bases, 3 bases remained unmatched. Germline V gives CDR1 SQVTM, CDR2 ANQGSEA. In nucleotides, the CDR3 is TGCAGCGTGGCGGGACAGGGGGATTCACCCCTCCACTTT. Protein product: CSVAGQGDSPLHF.

The chain carries TRBV7-2 and TRBJ2-3; D assignment may be TRBD1 or TRBD2 (5 bases each). Trimming cost V 4 bases and J 5 bases, with 16 bases left between them. This CDR3 contains 15 residues. The germline V gene has CDR1 SGHTA and CDR2 FQGNSA. The DNA of the CDR3 is TGTGCCAGCAGCTCAGAAGGTGGGGCGGGAGATACGCAGTATTTT. This gives the protein CASSSEGGAGDTQYF.

This chain joins TRBV4-2 and TRBJ2-1; D possibly corresponds to TRBD1 (6 bases). The CDR3 covers 16 residues. Germline V gene data show CDR1 as LGHNA and CDR2 as YNFKEQ. Deletions cut 0 bases from V and 3 bases from J, with 12 bases between. The CDR3 reads CASSQEWAGDYNEQFF. CDR3 nucleotides: TGTGCCAGCAGCCAAGAATGGGCAGGGGACTACAATGAGCAGTTCTTC.

This clonotype was observed a few times. This chain connects TRBV20-1 to TRBJ2-5; 10 bases align to TRBD2. Germline values: CDR1 DFQATT, CDR2 SNEGSKA (reference sequence). V gave up 1 base and J gave up 6 bases; unmatched junction bases: 5. The CDR3 contains 14 residues. CDR3 protein: CSARALAGEKTQYF. The DNA of the CDR3 is TGCAGTGCTAGAGCGCTAGCGGGGGAGAAGACCCAGTACTTC.

Only a few counts were recorded for this clonotype. CDR3 sequence: CASSLSGGADEQYF. The CDR3, as DNA: TGTGCCAGCAGCCTTAGCGGGGGGGCCGACGAGCAGTACTTC. The chain joins TRBV7-2 to TRBJ2-7; 11 bases align to TRBD2. The V and J ends lost 5 bases and 5 bases, in that order; junction bases with no gene match: 5. This CDR3 is 14 amino acids long. Germline CDR1 reads SGHTA; CDR2 reads FQGNSA. The complete variable domain, with remaining parts taken from reference TRBV7-2 and TRBJ2-7, reads GAGVSQSPSNKVTEKGKDVELRCDPISGHTALYWYRQSLGQGLEFLIYFQGNSAPDKSGLPSDRFSAERTGGSVSTLTIQRTQQEDSAVYLCASSLSGGADEQYFGPGTRLTVT.

This clonotype occurred a few times. The genes are TRBV4-1 and TRBJ2-1; the D gene is possibly TRBD2 (6 bases). The ends were cut back, 3 bases at V and 3 bases at J, with 18 bases in the middle. CDR3 length: 17 amino acids. The V gene's germline CDR1 is MGHRA and CDR2 YSYEKL. The CDR3: CASSQDGAGTFYNEQFF. The CDR3 DNA follows: TGCGCCAGCAGCCAGGATGGGGCGGGGACGTTCTACAATGAGCAGTTCTTC.

The chain links TRBV12-3 or TRBV12-4 to TRBJ2-7; possible D gene TRBD2, 5 bases. Trimming stripped 1 base from V and 0 bases from J, with 10 bases between. CDR3 length equals 15 residues. The CDR3 spells CASSLERMSSYEQYF. DNA for the CDR3: TGTGCCAGCAGTTTAGAGCGGATGAGCTCCTACGAGCAGTACTTC.

The rearrangement links TRBV2 to TRBJ1-4; D possibly corresponds to TRBD1 (6 bases). The germline CDR1 and CDR2 sequences are SNHLY and FYNNEI. This CDR3 has 15 amino acids. V lost 5 bases and J lost 10, with 20 bases in between. CDR3 region: CASSWTARGSGKLFF. DNA for the CDR3: TGTGCCAGCAGTTGGACAGCCCGAGGTTCGGGAAAACTGTTTTTT.

CDR3 sequence: CASSQGSGGYGYTF. CDR3 DNA sequence: TGCGCCAGCAGCCAAGGAAGTGGGGGGTATGGCTACACCTTC. The chain joins TRBV4-1 to TRBJ1-2; a weak D match, TRBD1 (5 bases). CDR1 MGHRA and CDR2 YSYEKL come from the germline V gene. The CDR3 contains 14 residues. Trimming took 1 base from V and 5 from J, leaving 11 bases between them.

This chain uses TRBV5-1 with TRBJ1-6; the match to TRBD1 covers 9 bases. Losses at the gene ends were 2 bases for V and 8 bases for J; bases not matched to a gene: 5. This CDR3 contains 15 residues. Germline V gene sequence: CDR1 SGHRS, CDR2 YFSETQ. The CDR3 DNA sequence: TGCGCCAGCAGCTTACAGGGGGCAGGGGATTCACCCCTCCACTTT. Its protein is CASSLQGAGDSPLHF.

This CDR3 is CSAARTDGEKLFF. The CDR3 DNA sequence: TGCAGTGCCGCGCGGACAGACGGGGAAAAACTGTTTTTT. The J gene is TRBJ1-4, the V gene TRBV20-1, with D possibly being TRBD1 (6 bases). CDR3 length: 13 amino acids. Trimming removed 6 bases from V and 8 bases from J, with 16 bases in between. In germline, CDR1 is DFQATT, CDR2 SNEGSKA (reference sequence).